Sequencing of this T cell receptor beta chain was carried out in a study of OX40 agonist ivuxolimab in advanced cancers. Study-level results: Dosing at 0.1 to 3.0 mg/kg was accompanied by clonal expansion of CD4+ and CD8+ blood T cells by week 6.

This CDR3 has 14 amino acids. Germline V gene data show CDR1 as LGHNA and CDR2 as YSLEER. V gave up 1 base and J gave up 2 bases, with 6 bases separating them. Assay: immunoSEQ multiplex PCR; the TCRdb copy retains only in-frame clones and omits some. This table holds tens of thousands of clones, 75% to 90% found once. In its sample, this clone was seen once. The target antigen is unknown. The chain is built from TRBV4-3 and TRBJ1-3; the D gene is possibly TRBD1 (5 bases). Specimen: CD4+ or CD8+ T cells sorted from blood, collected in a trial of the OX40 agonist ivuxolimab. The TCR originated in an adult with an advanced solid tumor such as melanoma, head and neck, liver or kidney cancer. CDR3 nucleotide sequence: TGCGCCAGCAGCCAAGTGGGGGCTGGAAACACCATATATTTT. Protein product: CASSQVGAGNTIYF.